A single sample gave rise to the 30 T cell receptor beta chains below, sequenced in a study of post-analysis software for immune sequencing data. The study, taken as a whole, reports: Controls showed lower frequencies than patients for a few TRBV segments, and TRBV5-6, TRBV5-1 and TRBV20-1 were among these.

Every TCR beta cDNA library bore unique molecular identifiers. One entry per CDR3 protein results from TCRdb running MiXCR on the PCR reads. The sample carries hundreds of thousands of distinct CDR3 sequences, 55% to 60% recorded once. These receptors' targets are unknown. Sequences were obtained from blood. These receptors all stem from a girl aged 2 to 10 with multiple sclerosis.

The rearrangement uses TRBV7-8 and TRBJ2-5; no clear D. Germline loops: CDR1 SGHVS, CDR2 FQNEAQ. V was shortened by 8 bases and J by 2 bases, with 12 bases between the two germline ends. This CDR3 is 13 amino acids long. The CDR3 bases are TGTGCCAGCCGAGGACGGGCACAAGAGACCCAGTACTTC. Translation: CASRGRAQETQYF.

This chain uses TRBV27 with TRBJ2-1; 9 positions agree with TRBD1. The junction had 8 bases not matched to a gene; V was cut back by 10 bases and J by 1 base. The germline V gene has CDR1 MNHEY and CDR2 SMNVEV (reference sequence). The CDR3 sequence is 15 residues long. DNA for the CDR3: TGTGCCATCTCGTCCGGGACAGGGTCCTACAATGAGCAGTTCTTC. Translating it yields CAISSGTGSYNEQFF.

This chain links TRBV3-1 with TRBJ2-3; 11 bases agree with TRBD2. Germline CDR1 reads LGHDT; CDR2 reads YNNKEL (reference sequence). V dropped 8 bases and J dropped 2; count of bases not matched to a gene: 6. The CDR3 covers 15 residues. The CDR3 spells CASRPGLAATDTQYF. CDR3 sequence (DNA): TGTGCCAGCCGCCCGGGACTAGCGGCCACAGATACGCAGTATTTT.

This clonotype was seen more than once but under ten times. The V and J genes are TRBV7-9 and TRBJ2-3; TRBD2 is a possible D gene (7 bases). V was trimmed by 4 bases and J by 3 bases, leaving 17 bases between them. CDR1 is SEHNR, CDR2 FQNEAQ, per germline (reference sequence). This CDR3 spans 16 amino acids. This chain's CDR3 is CASSSTRGLGTDTQYF. The CDR3, as DNA: TGTGCCAGCAGCTCGACGCGGGGGCTGGGGACAGATACGCAGTATTTT.

CDR3 in DNA: TGTGCCAGCAGCCGCACTCCTGGGGGGGACACTGAAGCTTTCTTT. Translated: CASSRTPGGDTEAFF. The chain uses TRBV12-3 or TRBV12-4 and TRBJ1-1, with D perhaps TRBD1 (5 bases). CDR3 length: 15 amino acids. V was clipped by 6 bases and J by 3 bases, with 17 bases between them.

This rearrangement joins TRBV5-1 to TRBJ2-3; TRBD2 matches 15 bases. The J segment lost 2 bases and the V segment lost 3 bases, leaving 7 bases of the junction unmatched. Germline V gene data show CDR1 as SGHRS and CDR2 as YFSETQ. The CDR3 loop spans 18 amino acids. The CDR3 reads CASSSGLAGGPLTDTQYF. The CDR3 bases are TGCGCCAGCAGCTCAGGACTAGCGGGGGGGCCTCTCACAGATACGCAGTATTTT. The full variable domain, with the rest looked up from reference TRBV5-1 and TRBJ2-3, is KAGVTQTPRYLIKTRGQQVTLSCSPISGHRSVSWYQQTPGQGLQFLFEYFSETQRNKGNFPGRFSGRQFSNSRSEMNVSTLELGDSALYLCASSSGLAGGPLTDTQYFGPGTRLTVL.

This rearrangement joins TRBV6-6 to TRBJ2-1; perhaps TRBD1 as D (6 bases). Germline V gene sequence: CDR1 MNHNY, CDR2 SVGAGI (reference sequence). V was shortened by 4 bases and J by 6 bases, with 19 bases between the two germline ends. This CDR3 has 16 amino acids. CDR3 loop: CASSSDRQTPLNEQFF. For the CDR3, the DNA is TGTGCCAGCAGTTCGGACAGACAAACCCCTCTCAATGAGCAGTTCTTC.

J is TRBJ2-4 and V is TRBV12-3 or TRBV12-4; perhaps TRBD2 as D (5 bases). CDR3 length: 16 residues. V was pared by 4 bases and J by 1 base, with 14 bases between. The CDR3 DNA reads as TGTGCCAGCAGTTCTCGGGATCCTCTCGCCAAAAACATTCAGTACTTC. It specifies CASSSRDPLAKNIQYF.

V and J are TRBV14 and TRBJ1-1, with D uncertain. Trimming pared 0 bases from V and 6 bases from J, leaving 11 bases between. Germline assignment: CDR1 SGHDN and CDR2 FVKESK. The CDR3 is 14 residues long. The CDR3 DNA sequence: TGTGCCAGCAGCCAAGAATTAGGCGGGGCTGAAGCTTTCTTT. Amino acids: CASSQELGGAEAFF.

The CDR3 reads CASSFGGTGSRSYGYTF. The DNA for the CDR3 is TGTGCCAGCAGTTTCGGCGGGACAGGGTCTCGAAGCTATGGCTACACCTTC. This chain joins TRBV27 and TRBJ1-2; 9 bases map to TRBD1. Germline trimming cut 3 bases from V and 4 bases from J; bases unmatched to any gene: 12. Looked up from germline, CDR1 is MNHEY and CDR2 is SMNVEV (reference sequence). This CDR3 spans 17 amino acids.

The chain couples TRBV5-1 to TRBJ1-4; 7 positions match TRBD1. Germline CDR1 SGHRS, CDR2 YFSETQ. This CDR3 spans 18 amino acids. Unmatched junction bases numbered 11, after V lost 0 bases and J lost 3 bases. The CDR3 DNA sequence: TGCGCCAGCAGCTTGGCCCAGACAGGGCCGGTGGCTAATGAAAAACTGTTTTTT. Amino acid sequence: CASSLAQTGPVANEKLFF.

This clonotype was found a few times. The rearrangement links TRBV12-3 or TRBV12-4 to TRBJ1-2; TRBD1 agrees at 9 bases. V gave up 8 bases and J gave up 7 bases; unmatched junction bases: 11. This CDR3 comprises 14 residues. The CDR3 loop reads CASRPGTGFGGYTF. The CDR3 region has the DNA TGTGCCAGCCGTCCCGGGACAGGGTTCGGTGGCTACACCTTC.

This clonotype was observed at least ten times. The chain employs TRBV6-6 and TRBJ2-1, with D hard to call. The CDR3 is made up of 12 amino acids. Germline assignment: CDR1 MNHNY and CDR2 SVGAGI (reference sequence). The V and J ends lost 7 bases and 6 bases respectively, with 10 bases between them. CDR3 region: CASNLQGNEQFF. The DNA for the CDR3 is TGTGCCAGCAACTTACAAGGCAATGAGCAGTTCTTC.

The V and J genes are TRBV5-1 and TRBJ2-7; 10 bases align to TRBD2. Germline values: CDR1 SGHRS, CDR2 YFSETQ. Trimming removed 0 bases from V and 4 bases from J; junction bases left unmatched: 7. The CDR3 is 16 amino acids. The CDR3 sequence is CASSLVPSGSGYEQYF. In DNA form, the CDR3 reads TGCGCCAGCAGCTTGGTTCCTAGCGGGAGTGGGTACGAGCAGTACTTC.

The V call is TRBV12-3 or TRBV12-4, the J call TRBJ1-1; D gene unclear. Trimming took 2 bases from V and 10 from J, leaving 11 bases between them. The CDR3 consists of 12 residues. CDR3 sequence reads: CASSLIRVGAFF. The CDR3 DNA reads as TGTGCCAGCAGTTTAATACGCGTGGGAGCTTTCTTT.

The chain links TRBV20-1 to TRBJ1-6; 10 bases align to TRBD1. The junction had 5 bases not matched to a gene; V was cut back by 6 bases and J by 12 bases. Germline values: CDR1 DFQATT, CDR2 SNEGSKA (reference sequence). This CDR3 spans 12 amino acids. The CDR3 loop is CSAPTGGGPLHF. CDR3 coding DNA: TGCAGTGCCCCGACAGGGGGCGGACCCCTCCACTTT.

The chain recombines TRBV15 with TRBJ2-7, with unresolved D. The CDR3 is 14 residues long. V dropped 3 bases and J dropped 2 bases, with 11 bases sitting between them. Germline CDR1 LNHNV, CDR2 YYDKDF (reference sequence). The CDR3 is CATSSRAVTYEQYF. In DNA form, the CDR3 reads TGTGCCACCAGCAGTAGGGCAGTTACCTACGAGCAGTACTTC.

The V and J genes are TRBV5-4 and TRBJ2-5, with 8 bases that match TRBD2. The CDR3 totals 13 residues. Germline V gene data show CDR1 as SGHNT and CDR2 as YYREEE (reference sequence). The V and J ends lost 2 bases and 11 bases, in that order; junction bases with no gene match: 8. The CDR3 is CASSLDGRGRQYF. As DNA, the CDR3 is TGTGCCAGCAGCTTAGACGGCCGCGGGAGGCAGTACTTC.

This rearrangement joins TRBV29-1 to TRBJ2-5; D possibly matches TRBD1 or TRBD2 (6 bases each). CDR1 is SQVTM, CDR2 ANQGSEA, per germline. V was clipped by 7 bases and J by 5 bases, with 17 bases between them. The CDR3 extends over 13 amino acids. The CDR3 loop reads CSGKGGTVETQYF. The CDR3 nucleotides are TGCAGCGGAAAAGGGGGGACGGTGGAGACCCAGTACTTC.

The rearrangement uses TRBV6-6 and TRBJ2-7; D gene unclear. The CDR3 length is 12 residues. Germline assignment: CDR1 MNHNY and CDR2 SVGAGI (reference sequence). Deletions cut 0 bases from V and 4 bases from J, with 4 bases between. The CDR3 DNA sequence: TGTGCCAGCAGTTACTCGAGATACGAGCAGTACTTC. This gives the protein CASSYSRYEQYF.

The chain recombines TRBV6-6 with TRBJ2-1, with D perhaps TRBD2 (6 bases). The CDR3 runs to 13 residues. V gave up 7 bases and J gave up 10 bases, with 17 bases separating them. Germline V gene lookup returns CDR1 MNHNY and CDR2 SVGAGI (reference sequence). The CDR3 here is CASTLPSRGEQFF. In DNA, the CDR3 is TGTGCCAGCACCTTACCTTCTCGGGGGGAGCAGTTCTTC.

V usage is TRBV15 and J usage is TRBJ2-3; D remains unclear. V shed 0 bases and J shed 4 bases, with 5 bases lying between them. Germline CDR1 reads LNHNV; CDR2 reads YYDKDF (reference sequence). The CDR3 covers 13 residues. CDR3 protein: CATSRDVADTQYF. The CDR3 nucleotides are TGTGCCACCAGCAGAGACGTTGCAGATACGCAGTATTTT.

V is TRBV20-1 and J is TRBJ2-7; 11 nucleotides align to TRBD2. Germline loops: CDR1 DFQATT, CDR2 SNEGSKA (reference sequence). This CDR3 has 17 residues. The V segment lost 0 bases and the J segment 6 bases; nucleotides outside the gene matches: 13. The CDR3, as DNA: TGCAGTGCTAGAGATCTAGCGGGAGGATCAGGGGGGCTCGAGCAGTACTTC. It is translated as CSARDLAGGSGGLEQYF.

The table lists this clonotype with a few counts. This chain uses TRBV14 with TRBJ1-2, with unresolved D. The germline CDR1 and CDR2 sequences are SGHDN and FVKESK. Trimming pared 4 bases from V and 4 bases from J, leaving 10 bases between. The CDR3 totals 13 residues. CDR3 DNA sequence: TGTGCCAGCAGCCCGTCCGGGCCCTATGGCTACACCTTC. Protein product: CASSPSGPYGYTF.

This chain's CDR3 is CASSLIAGVERSTDTQYF. In DNA form, the CDR3 reads TGTGCCAGCAGCCTTATAGCGGGAGTTGAGAGGAGCACAGATACGCAGTATTTT. The rearrangement links TRBV3-1 to TRBJ2-3; TRBD2 matches at 9 bases. The trim removed 4 bases at V and 0 bases at J, leaving 11 bases unmatched. CDR3 length equals 18 residues. Germline V lookup: CDR1 LGHDT, CDR2 YNNKEL (reference sequence).

This chain joins TRBV28 and TRBJ2-3; TRBD2 agrees at 9 bases. CDR3 length equals 13 residues. J lost 8 bases, V lost 7 bases, and 7 bases had no gene match. CDR1 is MDHEN, CDR2 SYDVKM, per germline. DNA for the CDR3: TGTGCCAGCACCGTGGGGACTAGCCGTACGCAGTATTTT. It specifies CASTVGTSRTQYF.

The chain employs TRBV29-1 and TRBJ2-3; 7 nucleotides match TRBD2. V was clipped by 8 bases and J by 2 bases; unmatched bases: 10. Germline loops: CDR1 SQVTM, CDR2 ANQGSEA. The CDR3 consists of 14 residues. The CDR3 here is CSLLTSTPTDTQYF. CDR3 nucleotides: TGCAGCCTTTTGACTAGCACTCCCACAGATACGCAGTATTTT.

The genes are TRBV3-1 and TRBJ2-7, with D hard to call. The end of the DNA fits TRBJ2-5 better, so the J call may be wrong. Germline-derived CDR1 and CDR2 are LGHDT and YNNKEL (reference sequence). The CDR3 covers 15 residues. The CDR3 DNA reads TGTGCCAGCAGCCAGTCGTTAGTAAACCAAGAGACCCAGTACTTC. Translated, it gives CASSQSLVNQETQYF.

The CDR3 coding sequence is TGCAGTGCTCCTGACAGGGAAGGGTTAGGCGGGAGAGGGGTCGACGAGCAGTACTTC. As protein: CSAPDREGLGGRGVDEQYF. This chain links TRBV20-1 with TRBJ2-7; D tentatively fits TRBD1 or TRBD2 (7 bases each). This CDR3 region has 19 residues. Trimming pared 5 bases from V and 5 bases from J, leaving 34 bases between. Per the germline V gene, CDR1 is DFQATT and CDR2 is SNEGSKA (reference sequence).

Of note for this clonotype: The junction shows a germline mismatch at one end, possibly a read error. The V gene is TRBV12-3 or TRBV12-4, the J gene TRBJ2-1, with 8 nucleotides matching TRBD2. The CDR3 spans 15 residues. CDR3 in amino acids: CANSLERELNNEQFF. The CDR3 DNA reads as TGTGCCAACAGTTTGGAGCGGGAGCTGAACAATGAGCAGTTCTTC.